The clone carrying this T cell receptor beta chain was seen a few times. What it recognizes is unknown. At least 5 micrograms of total RNA were extracted per sample. A sample-barcoded 5' primer and a J-beta primer mix were used in a second PCR of about 6 to 11 cycles. With 12 random nucleotides, a template-switch adaptor tagged each individual cDNA molecule. TCRdb reprocessed the 5' RACE reads via MiXCR and lists one record per CDR3 protein. The table has about 2 million distinct CDR3 sequences, 49% seen once. Germline V lookup: CDR1 MDHEN, CDR2 SYDVKM. V lost 6 bases, J lost 6 bases, and 18 bases lay in between. This CDR3 is 15 amino acids long. The entry originates in a study of blood T cells in healthy people across ages. Study-wide context: Researchers report that template switching captured about one barcoded beta molecule per two T cells.

Points from the study as a whole: The recorded TCR beta diversity per million T cells decreased in a roughly linear manner with age.

The receptor was isolated from a woman aged 40 to 50 in good health. The chain has TRBV28 and TRBJ1-5; D might be TRBD1 (6 bases). Sequenced sample: blood. This CDR3 is CASSYEQGGGQPQHF. As DNA, the CDR3 is TGTGCCAGCAGCTATGAACAGGGAGGGGGTCAGCCCCAGCATTTT.